The rows below give T cell receptor beta chains drawn from one sample of a study of siplizumab effects on memory and regulatory T cells. Clones were sequenced by immunoSEQ multiplex PCR, and TCRdb holds only the in-frame ones, with some missing. In the table there are 70,000 or so clones, about 90% of which are singletons. Material: CD8+ T cells sorted from blood. All receptors derive from a human donor in good health. Each CDR3 is given with its conserved first and last residue. Clone size is not always given. Where it is, it says once, few, many or a class for expanded clones.

>TRBJ2-2|TRBV19|NA
CASSIRQDALWHGELFF
>TRBJ2-7|TRBV19|NA
CASSLGNYEQYF
>TRBJ2-7|TRBV7-2|NA
CASSPYRGPYEQYF
>TRBJ2-3|TRBV5-6|NA
CASSLWTSGSSDTQYF
>TRBJ1-2|TRBV4-1|NA
CASSLNRDSLYNYGYTF
>TRBJ1-1|TRBV4-2|NA
CASCRDRGNDEAFF
>TRBJ1-2|TRBV13|NA
CASSPGQGGDGYTF
>TRBJ2-7|TRBV5-4|NA
CASRSTLTGEQYF
>TRBJ1-1|TRBV7-6|NA
CASSFHGMNTEAFF
>TRBJ1-3|TRBV14|NA
CASSQEPRAGNSGNTIYF
>TRBJ2-3|TRBV10-2|NA
CASSEGPDTQYF
>TRBJ2-7|TRBV5-1|NA
CASSVGTSGEYEQYF
>TRBJ2-7|TRBV4-2|NA
CASSHPQGGTGSHEQYF
>TRBJ2-1|TRBV27|NA
CASSPDTYNEQFF
>TRBJ2-3|TRBV2|NA
CASSVDRAADTQYF
>TRBJ2-1|TRBV10-2|NA
CASSEWAGGEQFF
>TRBJ2-1|TRBV11-2|NA
CASSLVGLAFNEQFF
>TRBJ1-2|TRBV7-9|once
CASSLARVYGYTF
>TRBJ2-2|TRBV12-5|NA
CASGLSSGRAPGELFF
>TRBJ2-7|TRBV5-6|NA
CASSKGASPSEQYF
>TRBJ2-2|TRBV21-1|few
CASSSSGSCVGELFF
>TRBJ2-1|TRBV5-1|NA
CASGGNEQFF
>TRBJ2-7|TRBV13|NA
CASTLLGVNLDEQYF
>TRBJ2-7|TRBV7-2|NA
CASSLGFGTKTYEQYF
>TRBJ2-7|TRBV2|once
CASSEIDGSEDNEQYF
>TRBJ2-7|TRBV29-1|NA
CSVESTVARGEQYF
>TRBJ2-7|TRBV7-3|NA
CASNLSGGSSYEQYF
>TRBJ1-1|TRBV10-3|NA
CAITRGDQGVVPEAFF
>TRBJ2-7|TRBV5-6|NA
CASSFGTASEQYF
>TRBJ1-1|TRBV29-1|NA
CSVPGHSVEAFF
>TRBJ2-1|TRBV15|once
CATSRVQATSWSYNEQFF
>TRBJ1-1|TRBV27|NA
CASSLWVGHLTFF